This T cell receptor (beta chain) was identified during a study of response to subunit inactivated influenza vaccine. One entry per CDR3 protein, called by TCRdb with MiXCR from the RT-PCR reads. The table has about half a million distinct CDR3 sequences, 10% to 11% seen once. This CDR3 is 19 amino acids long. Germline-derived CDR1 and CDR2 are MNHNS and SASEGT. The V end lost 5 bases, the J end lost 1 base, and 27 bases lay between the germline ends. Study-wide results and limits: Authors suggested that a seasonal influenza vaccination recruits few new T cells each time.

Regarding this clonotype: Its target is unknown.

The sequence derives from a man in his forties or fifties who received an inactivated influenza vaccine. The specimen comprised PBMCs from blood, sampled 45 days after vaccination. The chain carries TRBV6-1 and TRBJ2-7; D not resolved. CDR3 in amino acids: CASSQQTSLYSWGSYEQYF. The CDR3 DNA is TGTGCCAGCAGTCAACAAACCTCACTGTACAGCTGGGGTTCCTACGAGCAGTACTTC.